This is a list of T cell receptor beta chains from one sample in a study of blood T cells in healthy people across ages. TCRdb re-derived calls from the 5' RACE reads in MiXCR, one entry per CDR3 protein. This sample has more than 650,000 distinct CDR3 sequences, with roughly 50% found just once. The sample was blood. These receptors were collected from a man at least 80 years old in good health. Both conserved end residues are part of each CDR3. A D gene is named only where the DNA matches it firmly. Size is omitted from some rows. Given values are once, few, many or a class for expanded clones.

.	.	TRBJ2-1	TRBV11-2	CASSRINEQFF	TGTGCCAGCAGCCGGATCAATGAGCAGTTCTTC
TRBD2	.	TRBJ2-1	TRBV6-6	CASRYGTSYGEQFF	TGTGCCAGCAGGTACGGGACTAGCTACGGTGAGCAGTTCTTC
.	.	TRBJ2-7	TRBV4-3	CASSLVAAGGEQYF	TGCGCCAGCAGCCTAGTCGCTGCTGGGGGCGAGCAGTACTTC
.	.	TRBJ1-3	TRBV12-3/TRBV12-4	CASSPGQRTIYF	TGTGCCAGCAGTCCAGGACAAAGGACCATATATTTT
.	.	TRBJ1-6	TRBV20-1	CSGPPGPGSPLHF	TGCAGTGGCCCCCCCGGTCCCGGTTCACCCCTCCACTTT
.	few	TRBJ2-7	TRBV5-5	CASSLFYFTGEQYF	TGTGCCAGCAGCTTGTTCTACTTTACCGGCGAGCAGTACTTC
.	few	TRBJ2-6	TRBV29-1	CSAPGGLGQHVLTF	TGCAGCGCCCCCGGCGGACTGGGGCAACACGTCCTGACTTTC
TRBD1	.	TRBJ1-1	TRBV4-1	CASSQSLGQGTEAFF	TGCGCCAGCAGCCAATCTTTGGGACAGGGCACTGAAGCTTTCTTT
TRBD2	few	TRBJ2-2	TRBV24-1	CATSDSRLAANTGELFF	TGTGCCACCAGTGACTCCCGGCTAGCGGCGAACACCGGGGAGCTGTTTTTT
.	.	TRBJ2-7	TRBV3-1	CASSQGIYEQYF	TGTGCCAGCAGCCAGGGAATCTACGAGCAGTACTTC